This T cell receptor (beta chain) is from a study of blood T cell repertoires in COVID-19. Study processing details: The authors estimated nucleated cell counts from reference gene primer amplification. Some clones are missing from TCRdb's copy, which holds only in-frame ones; the method was immunoSEQ multiplex PCR. The DNA gave D and trimming, while V, J and clone size come from that table. Of some 60,000 clones in the sample, approximately 80% are singletons; the top ten hold around 3.4%. The CDR3 extends over 20 amino acids. Trimming removed 0 bases at V and 4 bases at J, with 23 bases between. The germline gives CDR1 SGHRS, CDR2 YFSETQ.

The chain links TRBV5-1 to TRBJ1-6; TRBD1 might be the D (6 bases). What was sequenced was peripheral blood. This TCR was sampled from a woman of 80 years or more with acute or convalescent COVID-19. DNA for the CDR3: TGCGCCAGCAGCTTGGAAGAGGACAGCCGAACCCACTCATATAATTCACCCCTCCACTTT. Amino acid sequence: CASSLEEDSRTHSYNSPLHF.